Each of the 30 T cell receptor beta chains below was sequenced from the same sample in a study of shared clonotypes between healthy human individuals. Sequencing used immunoSEQ multiplex PCR; TCRdb keeps in-frame clones, though not all of them. The sample has fewer than 3 million clones; 80% to 95% are singletons. The sequencing sample was made of naive CD4+ T cells from PBMCs. The subset denotes: CD45RA+ positively selected. These receptors were obtained from a man between 18 and 29 years old in good health. Some clones in this sample may be carry-over from other donors' samples.

The chain joins TRBV18 to TRBJ2-7; 14 bases agree with TRBD2. J was trimmed by 5 bases and V by 6 bases; bases with no gene match: 6. The CDR3 is 15 amino acids. Germline values: CDR1 KGHSH, CDR2 LQKENI. CDR3 nucleotide sequence: TGTGCCAGCTCCCCGACTAGCGGGAGGGACAACGAGCAGTACTTC. Translation gives CASSPTSGRDNEQYF. The full variable domain, with the rest looked up from reference TRBV18 and TRBJ2-7, is NAGVMQNPRHLVRRRGQEARLRCSPMKGHSHVYWYRQLPEEGLKFMVYLQKENIIDESGMPKERFSAEFPKEGPSILRIQQVVRGDSAAYFCASSPTSGRDNEQYFGPGTRLTVT.

This clone turned up a few times. The chain employs TRBV20-1 and TRBJ1-1, with D hard to call. There are 9 residues in the CDR3. Germline CDR1 DFQATT, CDR2 SNEGSKA (reference sequence). The CDR3 sequence is CREGVGAFF. CDR3 coding DNA: TGCAGAGAGGGAGTCGGGGCTTTCTTT.

J is TRBJ2-7 and V is TRBV28; TRBD1 or TRBD2 may be the D gene (5 bases each). This CDR3 is built from 12 residues. Trimming took off 10 bases at V and 0 bases at J, with 10 bases between the two ends. CDR1 is MDHEN, CDR2 SYDVKM, per germline. CDR3 bases: TGTGCCACCCAAGGGACCTCCTACGAGCAGTACTTC. Its protein is CATQGTSYEQYF.

A remark on this clone: Other nucleotide sequences from this sample produce the same CDR3. This rearrangement joins TRBV28 to TRBJ2-3; 7 nucleotides align to TRBD1. Germline V gene data show CDR1 as MDHEN and CDR2 as SYDVKM. The CDR3 has 14 residues. V lost 2 bases to trimming and J lost 5 bases; unmatched junction nucleotides: 4. This CDR3 is CASSLQGVGDTQYF. CDR3 nucleotide sequence: TGTGCCAGCAGTTTACAGGGGGTAGGAGATACGCAGTATTTT.

The sample holds a few counts of this clone. This chain links TRBV5-6 with TRBJ2-2; D assignment may be TRBD1 or TRBD2 (7 bases each). This CDR3 spans 15 amino acids. The V gene's germline CDR1 is SGHDT and CDR2 YYEEEE. Deletions cut 5 bases from V and 6 bases from J, with 17 bases between. CDR3 amino acids: CASRLTGAGAGELFF. CDR3 DNA sequence: TGTGCCAGCAGACTAACAGGGGCGGGGGCCGGGGAGCTGTTTTTT.

The chain links TRBV5-1 to TRBJ2-1; D remains ambiguous. Trimming left V 4 bases short and J 5 bases short, with 13 bases between. The CDR3 consists of 14 residues. Germline loops: CDR1 SGHRS, CDR2 YFSETQ. The CDR3 spells CASSPNAADNEQFF. The CDR3 DNA sequence: TGCGCCAGCAGCCCCAATGCGGCTGACAATGAGCAGTTCTTC.

The chain joins TRBV28 to TRBJ1-1, with D perhaps TRBD1 (5 bases). This CDR3 has 11 amino acids. CDR1 and CDR2 from the germline V gene are MDHEN and SYDVKM. Trimming removed 3 bases from V and 11 bases from J, with 10 bases in between. The CDR3 nucleotides read TGTGCCAGCAGTTTTTGGGGGAAGGCTTTCTTT. This encodes CASSFWGKAFF.

This clone was observed once. Other DNA sequences in this sample translate to the same CDR3. J is TRBJ2-7 and V is TRBV28, with D unclear. The germline CDR1 and CDR2 sequences are MDHEN and SYDVKM. V dropped 6 bases and J dropped 7 bases, with 13 bases sitting between them. CDR3 length: 12 amino acids. The CDR3 region is CASSLSRREQYF. The CDR3 DNA is TGTGCCAGCAGCCTTTCCCGTCGTGAGCAGTACTTC.

In DNA form, the CDR3 reads TGTGCCAGCAGCGCACTAGCGCCCCAGAACACCGGGGAGCTGTTTTTT. It encodes CASSALAPQNTGELFF. This chain connects TRBV7-3 to TRBJ2-2; 7 bases align to TRBD2. Germline values: CDR1 SGHTA, CDR2 FQGTGA. The length of the CDR3 is 16 residues. Trimming took 5 bases from V and 1 from J; bases not matched to a gene: 7.

Comments on this clone: It may be a read error: a sequence one base away is much more abundant. The sample carries other DNA sequences with the same CDR3. V and J are TRBV5-1 and TRBJ1-1, with unresolved D. V was shortened by 0 bases and J by 1 base, with 7 bases between the two germline ends. This CDR3 region has 14 residues. Germline V gene sequence: CDR1 SGHRS, CDR2 YFSETQ. The CDR3 is CASSLGSANTEAFF. The CDR3 DNA follows: TGCGCCAGCAGCTTGGGGTCAGCGAACACTGAAGCTTTCTTT.

V usage is TRBV6-5 and J usage is TRBJ2-7, with D possibly TRBD1 on 6 matching bases. Per germline, CDR1 MNHEY and CDR2 SVGAGI. Trimming stripped 8 bases from V and 5 bases from J, with 13 bases between. The CDR3 runs to 12 residues. CDR3 sequence: CASRDTEDEQYF. Here the CDR3 DNA reads TGTGCCAGCCGGGACACAGAGGACGAGCAGTACTTC.

The chain carries TRBV2 and TRBJ1-1; the match to TRBD1 covers 10 bases. This CDR3 is built from 14 residues. Germline V gene sequence: CDR1 SNHLY, CDR2 FYNNEI. The J segment lost 5 bases and the V segment lost 5 bases, leaving 5 bases of the junction unmatched. This CDR3 reads CASSRDRGYTEAFF. In nucleotides, the CDR3 is TGTGCCAGCAGTCGGGACAGGGGTTATACTGAAGCTTTCTTT.

This rearrangement joins TRBV5-7 to TRBJ2-2, with D perhaps assigned TRBD1 or TRBD2 (5 bases each). TRBV5-7 is identified as an open reading frame with a role that is uncertain. The V gene lost 2 bases and the J gene lost 8 bases, with 22 bases spanning the gap. This CDR3 region has 17 residues. This chain's CDR3 is CASSFAFGGKSVGELFF. The CDR3 DNA is TGTGCCAGCAGCTTTGCGTTTGGGGGAAAGAGCGTGGGGGAGCTGTTTTTT.

The chain has TRBV10-3 and TRBJ2-2; D is possibly TRBD2 (5 bases). V lost 10 bases to trimming and J lost 5 bases, with 23 bases between them. CDR3 length: 16 residues. CDR1 is ENHRY and CDR2 is SYGVKD in the germline V gene. The CDR3 bases are TGTGCCAGCCGAGCCGTCGGACCGACGGGAACCGGGGAGCTGTTTTTT. Translated: CASRAVGPTGTGELFF.

This chain connects TRBV30 to TRBJ2-2; possibly TRBD2 for D (5 bases). V lost 0 bases to trimming and J lost 3 bases, with 14 bases between them. The CDR3 extends over 16 amino acids. Germline CDR1 is GTSNPN and CDR2 is SVGIG (reference sequence). The CDR3 sequence: CAWSVRGKAHTGELFF. CDR3 DNA: TGTGCCTGGAGTGTACGGGGAAAAGCTCACACCGGGGAGCTGTTTTTT.

The chain recombines TRBV28 with TRBJ2-7; 7 nucleotides match TRBD1. The trim removed 6 bases at V and 0 bases at J, leaving 5 bases unmatched. CDR3 length equals 14 residues. Germline CDR1 MDHEN, CDR2 SYDVKM. The DNA of the CDR3 is TGTGCCAGCAGAACTCCAGGGGGCTCCTACGAGCAGTACTTC. Translation gives CASRTPGGSYEQYF.

The J gene is TRBJ2-1, the V gene TRBV10-3; 9 bases are a match to TRBD1. V was clipped by 6 bases and J by 7 bases; unmatched bases: 4. The length of the CDR3 is 13 residues. Looked up from germline, CDR1 is ENHRY and CDR2 is SYGVKD. CDR3 nucleotides: TGTGCCATCAGGGGGACAGGGAGGAATGAGCAGTTCTTC. It codes for CAIRGTGRNEQFF.

The rearrangement joins TRBV7-6 to TRBJ2-3; no definite D call. V lost 6 bases and J lost 0, with 4 bases in between. The CDR3 loop spans 12 amino acids. Germline values: CDR1 SGHVS, CDR2 FNYEAQ. The CDR3 loop is CASRTSTDTQYF. For the CDR3, the DNA is TGTGCCAGCAGAACTAGCACAGATACGCAGTATTTT.

This clone appeared once. The chain links TRBV6-1 to TRBJ1-2; maybe TRBD1 (5 bases). Trimming removed 5 bases from V and 0 bases from J, with 10 bases in between. The CDR3 is 14 residues long. Germline V gene lookup returns CDR1 MNHNS and CDR2 SASEGT. CDR3 residues: CASSLTAANYGYTF. The CDR3 region has the DNA TGTGCCAGCAGTTTGACAGCAGCTAACTATGGCTACACCTTC.

This chain connects TRBV5-4 to TRBJ2-7, with TRBD2 identical over 13 bases. The germline CDR1 and CDR2 sequences are SGHNT and YYREEE (reference sequence). This CDR3 is 15 amino acids long. After removal of 1 base from V and 2 bases from J, the junction contained 0 bases not matched to a gene. As DNA, the CDR3 is TGTGCCAGCAGCTTGACTAGCGGGAGGGCCTACGAGCAGTACTTC. Protein product: CASSLTSGRAYEQYF.

This clone was seen just once. Other DNA sequences within the sample encode an identical CDR3. This sequence joins TRBV5-1 and TRBJ2-7; 11 bases are shared with TRBD2. The V gene end was trimmed by 4 bases and the J gene end by 2 bases; junction bases not matched to a gene: 8. Germline V lookup: CDR1 SGHRS, CDR2 YFSETQ. CDR3 length equals 16 residues. DNA for the CDR3: TGCGCCAGCAGCGCGGGGCTAGCGGGAGGAGCCTACGAGCAGTACTTC. It encodes CASSAGLAGGAYEQYF.

This clone was picked up one time. The genes are TRBV5-8 and TRBJ2-7, with unresolved D. Germline V lookup: CDR1 SGHTS, CDR2 YDEGEE. Trimming stripped 3 bases from V and 3 bases from J, with 7 bases between. This CDR3 is built from 12 residues. CDR3 region: CASSSYLYEQYF. CDR3 in DNA: TGTGCCAGCAGCTCTTATCTCTACGAGCAGTACTTC.

The sample holds a few counts of this clone. V usage is TRBV20-1 and J usage is TRBJ1-1; TRBD1 might be the D (5 bases). The germline V gene has CDR1 DFQATT and CDR2 SNEGSKA (reference sequence). The CDR3 runs to 10 residues. In DNA, the CDR3 is TGCACCGATCGAGGGGAGAACACTTTCTTT. Translation: CTDRGENTFF.

J is TRBJ2-5 and V is TRBV29-1, with TRBD2 matching over 9 bases. V lost 7 bases, J lost 5 bases, and 8 bases stayed unmatched. CDR1 SQVTM and CDR2 ANQGSEA come from the germline V gene. CDR3 size: 13 residues. Here the CDR3 DNA reads TGCAGCGCCGGGGGACTAGCAATTGAGACCCAGTACTTC. Translated: CSAGGLAIETQYF.

J is TRBJ2-7 and V is TRBV7-9; tentative D call: TRBD2 (5 bases). Germline CDR1 and CDR2: SEHNR and FQNEAQ (reference sequence). V gave up 5 bases and J gave up 9 bases, with 17 bases separating them. This CDR3 has 13 residues. Here the CDR3 reads CASSARLSEWQYF. Here the CDR3 DNA reads TGTGCCAGCAGCGCGCGACTTAGCGAGTGGCAGTACTTC.

The chain employs TRBV27 and TRBJ1-2; maybe TRBD1 (6 bases). V gave up 7 bases and J gave up 1 base, with 22 bases separating them. The CDR3 extends over 17 amino acids. Germline values: CDR1 MNHEY, CDR2 SMNVEV (reference sequence). This CDR3 reads CASISGHLSGGNYGYTF. The CDR3 DNA follows: TGTGCCAGCATATCGGGACACCTCTCTGGAGGTAACTATGGCTACACCTTC.

The chain carries TRBV6-1 and TRBJ2-6, with D perhaps given as TRBD1 or TRBD2 (5 bases each). Germline V CDR1 and CDR2: MNHNS, SASEGT. V was trimmed by 2 bases and J by 0 bases, leaving 23 bases between them. The CDR3 contains 21 residues. CDR3 region: CASSEYTGSTGVFSGANVLTF. The CDR3 DNA reads TGTGCCAGCAGTGAATATACGGGGAGTACAGGTGTGTTCTCTGGGGCCAACGTCCTGACTTTC.

The chain is built from TRBV27 and TRBJ2-1; D gene ambiguous. The germline gives CDR1 MNHEY, CDR2 SMNVEV (reference sequence). CDR3 length: 10 amino acids. Trimming removed 8 bases from V and 5 bases from J, with 4 bases in between. Written as DNA, the CDR3 is TGTGCCAGCCCCGACAATGAGCAGTTCTTC. It translates to CASPDNEQFF.

The CDR3 is CASSRQGNYGYTF. The CDR3 DNA is TGTGCCAGCAGCCGACAGGGCAACTATGGCTACACCTTC. The V gene is TRBV6-6, the J gene TRBJ1-2; 7 bases are a match to TRBD1. The CDR3 totals 13 residues. V lost 6 bases to trimming and J lost 2 bases; unmatched junction nucleotides: 3. The germline CDR1 and CDR2 sequences are MNHNY and SVGAGI (reference sequence).

V gene TRBV18 combines with J gene TRBJ2-2, with D maybe TRBD1 (6 bases). CDR1 KGHSH and CDR2 LQKENI come from the germline V gene. V dropped 1 base and J dropped 3 bases, with 18 bases sitting between them. This CDR3 spans 18 amino acids. For the CDR3, the DNA is TGTGCCAGCTCACCACTAGTCAGGGGACGGTCAGACACCGGGGAGCTGTTTTTT. It codes for CASSPLVRGRSDTGELFF. The full variable domain, in which reference TRBV18 and TRBJ2-2 provide the parts outside the CDR3, is NAGVMQNPRHLVRRRGQEARLRCSPMKGHSHVYWYRQLPEEGLKFMVYLQKENIIDESGMPKERFSAEFPKEGPSILRIQQVVRGDSAAYFCASSPLVRGRSDTGELFFGEGSRLTVL.